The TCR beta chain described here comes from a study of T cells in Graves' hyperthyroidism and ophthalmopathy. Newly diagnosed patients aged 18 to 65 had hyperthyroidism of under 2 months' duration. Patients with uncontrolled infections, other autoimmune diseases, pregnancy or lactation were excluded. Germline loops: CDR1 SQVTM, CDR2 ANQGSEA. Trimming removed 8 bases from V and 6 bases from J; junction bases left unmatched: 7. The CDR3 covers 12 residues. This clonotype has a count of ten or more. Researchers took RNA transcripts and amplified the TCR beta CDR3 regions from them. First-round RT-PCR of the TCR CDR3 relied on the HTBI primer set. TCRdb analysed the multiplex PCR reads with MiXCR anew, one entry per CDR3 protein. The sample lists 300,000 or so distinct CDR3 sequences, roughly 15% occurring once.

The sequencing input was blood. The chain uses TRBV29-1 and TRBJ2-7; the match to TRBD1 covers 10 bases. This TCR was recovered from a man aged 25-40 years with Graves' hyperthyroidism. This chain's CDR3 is CSSKGQGLEQYF. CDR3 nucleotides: TGCAGCTCTAAGGGACAGGGGCTCGAGCAGTACTTC.